This T cell receptor beta chain was sequenced for a study of T cells in Graves' hyperthyroidism and ophthalmopathy (dated by TCRdb to between 2019 and 2020). A note on the overall study: Peripheral blood was collected at initial diagnosis, before any treatment. A discovery cohort of about a hundred patients, roughly 45 with Graves' ophthalmopathy and under 60 with stable Graves' hyperthyroidism, was used to find distinguishing TCR V-J signatures. Whether ophthalmopathy could be predicted prospectively was tested in an independent validation cohort made up of about 20 hyperthyroidism patients plus 17 patients who later progressed to ophthalmopathy. The 95 to 100 discovery patients were randomly divided into training and test sets at a 7:3 ratio. In addition, the study compared T-cell repertoires in thyroid tissue and in blood from about 6 Graves' hyperthyroidism patients. After sampling, hyperthyroidism patients received methimazole starting at 30 mg daily, and ophthalmopathy patients received high-dose intravenous methylprednisolone. TCR Vbeta CDR3 sequencing of 120 to 150 peripheral blood samples (over 40 ophthalmopathy, 75 to 80 hyperthyroidism and around 17 progressor patients) is reported in the paper.

There are 14 amino acids in the CDR3, from cysteine to phenylalanine inclusive. Here the CDR3 DNA is all that survives: 42 bases in frame from base 1. CDR1 and CDR2, per the germline V gene, are SGHTA and FQGNSA. V loses 5 bases of germline sequence and J loses 2 bases, and the interval between the two ends is 13 bases. The TCR beta CDR3 regions were amplified from the RNA transcripts. The first round of RT-PCR for the TCR CDR3 was performed with the HTBI primer set and the Qiagen OneStep RT-PCR kit. A second multiplex PCR round built the libraries, followed by size selection and purification. Paired-end sequencing of the libraries was performed with 100 bp reads on an Illumina HiSeq2000. In the source study's methods: SOAPnuke was used to process the raw data, throwing out any read that contained adapters or uncalled bases, had a mean Phred below 15, or lacked an exact constant-primer or identifier match. High-quality paired reads were merged using COPE v1.2.5, and each unique nucleotide sequence was defined as a clonotype. Clonotypes were aligned to IMGT TRBV, TRBD and TRBJ reference segments using MiTCR v1.1. Only V-J combinations with frequency above 0.0001, covering about 99% of repertoires, were analysed. The TCS score was defined as F50 (clonal expansion) divided by E x V (chaos), with BLOSUM62-based TCRdist calculated between CDR3 peptides within each V-J. Welch's t-statistics and random forest reduced roughly 530 V-J features to 13, which were used in a naive Bayes classifier (R e1071). TCRdb reprocessed the public reads (quality trimming at Q25 with fastp, clone calling with MiXCR) and kept in-frame beta chains. Entries that share a CDR3 protein sequence are merged under the most common genes and DNA. The V and J calls and clone size come from TCRdb's table, not from the authors' own analysis. This sample holds roughly 420,000 distinct CDR3 sequences; less than 20% were observed only once. Together, the top ten hold roughly an eighth of the sample.

Stable Graves' hyperthyroidism was defined as no progression to ophthalmopathy during 18 months of follow-up. Hyperthyroidism patients were aged 18 to 65 years and newly diagnosed, with disease duration of less than 2 months. The study excluded patients with uncontrolled infections, other autoimmune diseases, pregnancy or lactation. Diagnoses relied on clinical symptoms, serum thyroxine and TRAb, thyroid ultrasound and orbital computed tomography. PBMCs were isolated from more than 9 ml of fresh peripheral blood by Ficoll-Paque density gradient centrifugation. Trizol reagent was used to extract total RNA, and RNA quality was then checked on an Agilent 2100 Bioanalyzer. What the work shows at the level of the full study, not this receptor alone: In validation, the model predicted progression to ophthalmopathy with around 71% sensitivity and around 72% specificity, a median of about six months before onset. A 13 V-J signature model separated ophthalmopathy from stable hyperthyroidism, with approximately 86% sensitivity and 81.08% specificity in cross-validation and 80%/75% in testing. Most expanded thyroid clonotypes (frequency above 0.001) were also found in blood, which suggests that blood repertoires may mirror thyroid immune responses. No statistical method was used to fix the sample size in advance, and group allocation was not hidden from the investigators.

Only a few counts were recorded for this clonotype. Its antigen is currently not known. Base qualities are not at hand, and no much larger clone is one base apart. The material sequenced was blood. The V and J segments used are TRBV7-2 and TRBJ2-7; no D segment can be confidently identified. This TCR was recovered from a woman aged 18-30 years with Graves' hyperthyroidism. Read as DNA, the sequence is TGTGCCAGCAGCCACCTGGCACCGGCCTACGAGCAGTACTTC. Its protein is CASSHLAPAYEQYF.